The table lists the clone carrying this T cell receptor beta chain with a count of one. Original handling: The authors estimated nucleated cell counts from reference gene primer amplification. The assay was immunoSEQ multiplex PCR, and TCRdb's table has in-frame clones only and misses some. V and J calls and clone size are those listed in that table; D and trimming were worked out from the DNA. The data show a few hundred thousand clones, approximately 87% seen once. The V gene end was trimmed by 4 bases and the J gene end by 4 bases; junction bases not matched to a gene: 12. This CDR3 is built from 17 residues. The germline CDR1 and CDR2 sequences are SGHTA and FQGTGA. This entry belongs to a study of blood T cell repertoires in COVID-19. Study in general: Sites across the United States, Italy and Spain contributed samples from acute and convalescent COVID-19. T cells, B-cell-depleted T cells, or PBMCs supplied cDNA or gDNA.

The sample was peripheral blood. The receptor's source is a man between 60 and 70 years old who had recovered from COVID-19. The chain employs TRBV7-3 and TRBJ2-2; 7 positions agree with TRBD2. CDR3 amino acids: CASSSRAGSSGTGELFF. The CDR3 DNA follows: TGTGCCAGCAGCTCAAGAGCCGGTTCTAGCGGCACCGGGGAGCTGTTTTTT.